The present entry profiles one T cell receptor beta chain with its context. The data originate from a study of regulatory T cells in long-lasting Graves disease. The V gene lost 0 bases and the J gene lost 8 bases, with 14 bases spanning the gap. CDR1 SGHRS and CDR2 YFSETQ come from the germline V gene. The CDR3 totals 14 residues. Time point described: newly diagnosed GD, antithyroid drugs for less than 3 months. RNA isolated from PBMCs was used to make the TCR library. Through Arm-PCR of CDR3 regions and iRepertoire HTBI primers, TCR beta libraries were built. TCRdb itself ran the multiplex PCR reads through MiXCR, one entry per CDR3 protein. Altogether approximately 490,000 distinct CDR3 sequences are present, around 15% being singletons, with the ten largest covering 10% to 15%. These data also formed part of another study, on T cells in Graves' hyperthyroidism and ophthalmopathy. That study reports: Most clonotypes expanded in thyroid above 0.001 were likewise present in blood.

The clonotype was recovered from a man aged 40-49 years with Graves disease. The sequencing used peripheral blood mononuclear cells (PBMCs), collected at new diagnosis, from a patient treated with antithyroid drugs. The rearrangement joins TRBV5-1 to TRBJ1-2, with D possibly TRBD1 on 5 matching bases. CDR3 DNA sequence: TGCGCCAGCAGCTTGGCCTGGGCAGGGTCGGGCTACACCTTC. The encoded protein is CASSLAWAGSGYTF. The full variable domain, in which reference TRBV5-1 and TRBJ1-2 provide the parts outside the CDR3, is KAGVTQTPRYLIKTRGQQVTLSCSPISGHRSVSWYQQTPGQGLQFLFEYFSETQRNKGNFPGRFSGRQFSNSRSEMNVSTLELGDSALYLCASSLAWAGSGYTFGSGTRLTVV.